One and the same sample provided the 19 T cell receptor beta chains below, sequenced in a study of cytomegalovirus exposure and HLA in healthy donors. Sequencing used immunoSEQ multiplex PCR; TCRdb keeps in-frame clones, though not all of them. The sample records around 70,000 clones, approximately 95% being singletons. The sequencing input was PBMCs. The receptors here all came from a man between 18 and 35 years old in good health and CMV-seropositive.

V and J are TRBV15 and TRBJ2-4, with no clear D. Looked up from germline, CDR1 is LNHNV and CDR2 is YYDKDF (reference sequence). With 8 bases removed from V and 9 bases from J, the gap between germline ends came to 26 bases. This CDR3 has 16 residues. The CDR3 loop is CATSQTAPGPMGIQYF. The DNA of the CDR3 is TGTGCCACCTCCCAGACCGCCCCAGGCCCTATGGGCATTCAGTACTTC.

This chain links TRBV4-2 with TRBJ1-2; 8 bases map to TRBD1. With V trimmed by 1 base and J by 4 bases, 2 bases remained unmatched. The CDR3 covers 14 residues. Germline lookup yields CDR1 LGHNA and CDR2 YNFKEQ. The CDR3 loop reads CASSQGDRGYGYTF. CDR3 in DNA: TGTGCCAGCAGCCAAGGCGACAGGGGCTATGGCTACACCTTC.

The gene calls are TRBV29-1 and TRBJ2-5; the D gene is possibly TRBD1 (7 bases). V gave up 3 bases and J gave up 2 bases, with 13 bases separating them. CDR3 size: 14 residues. In germline, CDR1 is SQVTM, CDR2 ANQGSEA. CDR3 sequence: CSVEEPGGQETQYF. The CDR3 DNA reads as TGCAGCGTTGAGGAGCCAGGGGGGCAAGAGACCCAGTACTTC.

The CDR3 sequence: CASSSPGQVYEQYF. In DNA form, the CDR3 reads TGTGCCAGCAGCTCCCCGGGACAGGTCTACGAGCAGTACTTC. The chain couples TRBV13 to TRBJ2-7; 8 nucleotides match TRBD1. The CDR3 spans 14 residues. Germline V gene lookup returns CDR1 PRHDT and CDR2 FYEKMQ (reference sequence). The V and J ends lost 4 bases and 3 bases, in that order; junction bases with no gene match: 5. The whole variable domain, remainder taken from reference TRBV13 and TRBJ2-7, is AAGVIQSPRHLIKEKRETATLKCYPIPRHDTVYWYQQGPGQDPQFLISFYEKMQSDKGSIPDRFSAQQFSDYHSELNMSSLELGDSALYFCASSSPGQVYEQYFGPGTRLTVT.

The chain recombines TRBV6-1 with TRBJ2-2; perhaps TRBD1 as D (5 bases). CDR1 MNHNS and CDR2 SASEGT come from the germline V gene. V gave up 10 bases and J gave up 4 bases, with 13 bases separating them. The CDR3 length is 13 residues. The chain's CDR3 is CATPGKSTGELFF. For the CDR3, the DNA is TGTGCCACCCCAGGGAAAAGCACCGGGGAGCTGTTTTTT.

This chain joins TRBV19 and TRBJ2-5; 10 bases match TRBD1. The CDR3 runs to 15 residues. Germline assignment: CDR1 LNHDA and CDR2 SQIVND (reference sequence). Trimming cost V 2 bases and J 5 bases; bases outside gene matches: 5. This CDR3 is CASSIWTGGRETQYF. Here the CDR3 DNA reads TGTGCCAGTAGTATATGGACAGGGGGTAGGGAGACCCAGTACTTC.

The chain has TRBV7-2 and TRBJ2-7, with 8 bases aligning to TRBD2. Unmatched junction bases numbered 7, after V lost 8 bases and J lost 4 bases. Germline V gene data show CDR1 as SGHTA and CDR2 as FQGNSA. The CDR3 loop spans 13 amino acids. CDR3 sequence: CASSPGLEYEQYF. The CDR3 DNA sequence: TGTGCCAGCTCTCCGGGACTAGAATACGAGCAGTACTTC. Complete variable domain (other parts from reference TRBV7-2 and TRBJ2-7): GAGVSQSPSNKVTEKGKDVELRCDPISGHTALYWYRQSLGQGLEFLIYFQGNSAPDKSGLPSDRFSAERTGGSVSTLTIQRTQQEDSAVYLCASSPGLEYEQYFGPGTRLTVT.

This sequence joins TRBV27 and TRBJ2-7; tentatively, D is TRBD1 (6 bases). The germline V gene has CDR1 MNHEY and CDR2 SMNVEV (reference sequence). Trimming shortened V by 6 bases and J by 6 bases, and 18 bases separated the two germline ends. The CDR3 has 14 residues. CDR3 DNA sequence: TGTGCCAGCAGCGCTGGGGGCGGTTGGTTCGAGCAGTACTTC. Amino acids: CASSAGGGWFEQYF.

The chain recombines TRBV6-1 with TRBJ2-2; the D gene is possibly TRBD2 (5 bases). Trimming pared 6 bases from V and 7 bases from J, leaving 6 bases between. Germline loops: CDR1 MNHNS, CDR2 SASEGT. CDR3 size: 11 residues. The CDR3: CASRRVGELFF. In DNA form, the CDR3 reads TGTGCCAGCAGGAGGGTCGGGGAGCTGTTTTTT.

The rearrangement uses TRBV29-1 and TRBJ2-1; TRBD2 agrees at 11 bases. Germline loops: CDR1 SQVTM, CDR2 ANQGSEA. This CDR3 has 13 residues. With V trimmed by 5 bases and J by 5 bases, 2 bases remained unmatched. CDR3 sequence: CSVLAGGDNEQFF. CDR3 sequence (DNA): TGCAGCGTTTTAGCGGGAGGGGACAATGAGCAGTTCTTC.

The chain is built from TRBV7-9 and TRBJ2-6, with D possibly matching TRBD2 (5 bases). Germline-derived CDR1 and CDR2 are SEHNR and FQNEAQ (reference sequence). The CDR3 runs to 14 residues. Trimming left V 5 bases short and J 6 bases short, with 11 bases between. The CDR3 coding sequence is TGTGCCAGCAGCCCCCCGGAGGAGGCCAACGTCCTGACTTTC. Encoded protein: CASSPPEEANVLTF.

V is TRBV6-6 and J is TRBJ2-7; TRBD2 matches at 9 bases. The CDR3 consists of 15 residues. V dropped 3 bases and J dropped 1; count of bases not matched to a gene: 4. Germline V CDR1 and CDR2: MNHNY, SVGAGI (reference sequence). The CDR3 here is CASSYRREGSYEQYF. CDR3 nucleotides: TGTGCCAGCAGTTATCGGCGGGAGGGTTCCTACGAGCAGTACTTC.

This clone has only one observation. The V call is TRBV19, the J call TRBJ1-5, with D tentatively TRBD1 (6 bases). Trimming left V 9 bases short and J 7 bases short, with 16 bases between. This CDR3 contains 13 residues. Germline V gene sequence: CDR1 LNHDA, CDR2 SQIVND (reference sequence). The CDR3 loop is CASRRGGGQPQHF. For the CDR3, the DNA is TGTGCCAGCCGGAGGGGGGGAGGGCAGCCCCAGCATTTT.

The rearrangement links TRBV9 to TRBJ2-7; possible D gene TRBD1, 6 bases. The germline CDR1 and CDR2 sequences are SGDLS and YYNGEE. Between the trimmed V and J ends, which lost 4 bases and 4 bases, there was a span of 15 bases. The CDR3 covers 14 residues. The CDR3 spells CASSRDISIYEQYF. Here the CDR3 DNA reads TGTGCCAGCAGCCGGGACATCTCGATATACGAGCAGTACTTC.

The chain carries TRBV21-1 and TRBJ2-7; the table assigns TRBD1, which was not confirmed against the DNA. TRBV21-1 is a documented pseudogene. The CDR3 is 12 amino acids. As DNA, the CDR3 is TGTGCCAGCAGCAACCAGGCTGGACAGTGGTACTTC. Translation: CASSNQAGQWYF.

The CDR3 DNA is TGTGCCTGGAGTGTACGAGGGGGAAGAGGATGGACTGAAGCTTTCTTT. Translated, it gives CAWSVRGGRGWTEAFF. The chain links TRBV30 to TRBJ1-1, with D perhaps TRBD1 (6 bases). Deletions cut 0 bases from V and 5 bases from J, with 19 bases between. Germline loops: CDR1 GTSNPN, CDR2 SVGIG (reference sequence). CDR3 length: 16 residues.

The V gene is TRBV2, the J gene TRBJ2-7; 9 nucleotides match TRBD2. CDR3 size: 15 residues. J was trimmed by 3 bases and V by 7 bases; bases with no gene match: 10. In germline, CDR1 is SNHLY, CDR2 FYNNEI. This CDR3 reads CASNLYGTSSYEQYF. Here the CDR3 DNA reads TGTGCCAGCAACTTGTACGGGACTAGCAGCTACGAGCAGTACTTC.

The gene calls are TRBV19 and TRBJ2-1, with a tentative D call TRBD2 (5 bases). CDR3 size: 17 residues. Trimming cost V 5 bases and J 2 bases, with 19 bases left between them. The germline CDR1 and CDR2 sequences are LNHDA and SQIVND (reference sequence). CDR3: CASSFLFGKSAYNEQFF. For the CDR3, the DNA is TGTGCCAGTAGTTTCCTCTTCGGGAAATCGGCCTACAATGAGCAGTTCTTC.

This rearrangement joins TRBV5-1 to TRBJ2-5; D possibly corresponds to TRBD1 (6 bases). Trimming took off 4 bases at V and 3 bases at J, with 16 bases between the two ends. The CDR3 has 15 residues. The germline V gene encodes CDR1 SGHRS and CDR2 YFSETQ. The CDR3 sequence: CASSISQGLEETQYF. CDR3 in DNA: TGCGCCAGCAGCATATCACAGGGTCTGGAAGAGACCCAGTACTTC.